These T cell receptor beta chains were read from a single sample in a study of T cell repertoires in cytomegalovirus infection. MiXCR, run by TCRdb on the reads, gives a single entry per CDR3 protein. The sample carries some 200,000 distinct CDR3 sequences, roughly a fifth recorded once. Sequencing was performed on PBMCs. The receptors were sampled from a human donor in good health (CMV status not recorded). Some clones in this sample may be carry-over from other donors' samples. CDR3s include the opening cysteine and the closing phenylalanine or tryptophan. A D gene is named only where the DNA matches it firmly. Size is omitted from some rows. Given values are once, few, many or a class for expanded clones.

cdr3_aa	cdr3_nt	clone_size	v_call	j_call	cdr3_length	d_call
CASRQGLADPPGNEQFF	TGTGCCAGCAGACAGGGACTAGCGGACCCTCCGGGGAATGAGCAGTTCTTC	few	TRBV7-9	TRBJ2-1	17	TRBD2
CASSAGGTGRNQPQHF	TGTGCCAGCAGTGCTGGGGGGACAGGTCGCAATCAGCCCCAGCATTTT	few	TRBV6-1	TRBJ1-5	16	TRBD1
CASSFRGDGETQYF	TGTGCCAGCAGTTTCCGGGGCGATGGGGAGACCCAGTACTTC	many	TRBV12-3/TRBV12-4	TRBJ2-5	14	-
CASSLVMVRTDTQYF	TGTGCCAGCAGCTTAGTGATGGTTCGCACAGATACGCAGTATTTT	many	TRBV7-2	TRBJ2-3	15	-
CASGQDTGELFF	TGTGCCAGCGGACAGGACACCGGGGAGCTGTTTTTT	many	TRBV2	TRBJ2-2	12	TRBD1
CASSLLKANYGYTF	TGTGCCAGCAGTTTATTAAAAGCTAACTATGGCTACACCTTC	-	TRBV28	TRBJ1-2	14	-
CASSRSASGGAHEQYF	TGCGCCAGCAGCCGCTCCGCGAGTGGCGGGGCACACGAGCAGTACTTC	-	TRBV5-1	TRBJ2-7	16	-
CASSRDRQETQYF	TGTGCCAGCAGTCGGGACAGACAAGAGACCCAGTACTTC	many	TRBV7-8	TRBJ2-5	13	TRBD1
CSAETGVNTEAFF	TGCAGCGCCGAGACAGGAGTGAACACTGAAGCTTTCTTT	-	TRBV29-1	TRBJ1-1	13	-
CASGDYEQYF	TGTGCCAGCGGGGACTACGAGCAGTACTTC	many	TRBV28	TRBJ2-7	10	-
CASSNRDGAYNEQFF	TGTGCCAGCAGTAACCGGGACGGAGCTTACAATGAGCAGTTCTTC	many	TRBV2	TRBJ2-1	15	-
CASSLISGGGQYF	TGTGCCAGCAGTTTAATTAGCGGGGGAGGCCAGTACTTC	few	TRBV12-3/TRBV12-4	TRBJ2-5	13	TRBD2
CASSLEYPGTPTTQYF	TGTGCCAGCAGCTTAGAATATCCGGGAACACCTACGACCCAGTACTTC	-	TRBV7-2	TRBJ2-5	16	-
CSAGFISEDTIYF	TGCAGTGCGGGGTTTATCTCTGAGGACACCATATATTTT	-	TRBV20-1	TRBJ1-3	13	-
CASSPFAVADPKIGELFF	TGTGCCAGCTCACCATTCGCGGTAGCGGACCCGAAGATCGGGGAGCTGTTTTTT	-	TRBV18	TRBJ2-2	18	-
CASSLETRLAGFRTDTQYF	TGCGCCAGCAGCTTGGAAACGAGACTAGCGGGTTTTCGCACAGATACGCAGTATTTT	-	TRBV5-1	TRBJ2-3	19	TRBD2
CASSIPGGSPLHF	TGTGCCAGTAGTATCCCAGGGGGCTCACCCCTCCACTTT	-	TRBV19	TRBJ1-6	13	TRBD1
CASSPRGHLREQFF	TGTGCCAGCAGCCCAAGGGGACACCTGCGGGAGCAGTTCTTC	many	TRBV7-2	TRBJ2-1	14	-
CASSYEGKWTSSKQYF	TGTGCCAGCAGTTACGAGGGAAAGTGGACTAGCTCGAAGCAGTATTTT	many	TRBV6-5	TRBJ2-3	16	TRBD2
CASSEHRDTEAFF	TGTGCCAGCAGTGAACATCGGGACACTGAAGCTTTCTTT	many	TRBV6-1	TRBJ1-1	13	-
CASSQGDNEQFF	TGTGCCAGCAGCCAAGGAGACAATGAGCAGTTCTTC	few	TRBV3-1	TRBJ2-1	12	-
CSVAAGDIGYGYTF	TGCAGCGTGGCCGCGGGCGATATAGGTTATGGCTACACCTTC	many	TRBV29-1	TRBJ1-2	14	-
CASSISWQAQNTEAFF	TGTGCCAGCAGCATTAGTTGGCAGGCCCAAAACACTGAAGCTTTCTTT	few	TRBV7-9	TRBJ1-1	16	-
CASSARGQGITDTQYF	TGTGCCAGCAGCGCCCGTGGACAGGGGATCACAGATACGCAGTATTTT	few	TRBV9	TRBJ2-3	16	TRBD1
CSVRPRDFQETQYF	TGCAGCGTACGACCCCGGGATTTCCAAGAGACCCAGTACTTC	-	TRBV29-1	TRBJ2-5	14	-
CASSMKPRPSYEQYF	TGTGCCAGTAGTATGAAACCAAGACCCTCCTACGAGCAGTACTTC	-	TRBV19	TRBJ2-7	15	-
CSARGLYGEQFF	TGCAGTGCTAGGGGACTATATGGTGAGCAGTTCTTC	-	TRBV20-1	TRBJ2-1	12	TRBD2
CASSLTSGGPKQTQYF	TGTGCCAGCAGCCTGACTAGCGGGGGGCCGAAACAGACCCAGTACTTC	many	TRBV7-2	TRBJ2-5	16	TRBD2
CATAGQETQYF	TGTGCCACTGCTGGGCAAGAGACCCAGTACTTC	many	TRBV28	TRBJ2-5	11	-
CATQRERVTYNEQFF	TGTGCCACCCAGAGAGAGCGAGTGACCTACAATGAGCAGTTCTTC	few	TRBV15	TRBJ2-1	15	-
CASSLVGVYIQYF	TGTGCCAGCAGCTTAGTGGGGGTATACATTCAGTACTTC	few	TRBV7-2	TRBJ2-4	13	-
CASSLERAEKLFF	TGTGCCAGCAGTTTAGAGAGGGCTGAAAAACTGTTTTTT	few	TRBV27	TRBJ1-4	13	-